This TCR beta chain stems from a study of cytomegalovirus exposure and HLA in healthy donors. As concerns this clone: Its specificity is not known.

Study-level findings and limits: Associated with HLA alleles at 0.05 false discovery rate in a later analysis were around 17,000 TCR beta sequences.

The ends were cut back, 6 bases at V and 5 bases at J, with 9 bases in the middle. CDR1 and CDR2 (germline): MNHEY, SVGAGI. This CDR3 comprises 12 residues. Vbeta (60) and Jbeta (13) primers were used in the PCR. The table came from immunoSEQ multiplex PCR; TCRdb's copy has only in-frame clones and leaves some out. The sample shows some 45,000 clones, roughly half of them seen only once. The sample taken for sequencing was PBMCs. The chain employs TRBV6-5 and TRBJ2-3; weak D call: TRBD1 (5 bases). The TCR originated in a human donor in good health. The CDR3: CASSWTRDTQYF. The DNA for the CDR3 is TGTGCCAGCAGCTGGACACGAGATACGCAGTATTTT.